What follows are 22 T cell receptor beta chains derived from one specimen sequenced in a study of stem cell transplantation in POMP-related autoinflammatory disease. Libraries were prepared by immunoSEQ multiplex PCR; TCRdb keeps only in-frame clonotypes and omits some of them. In the table there are roughly 32,000 clones, about 91% of which are singletons. The starting material was CD4+ T cells from PBMCs, obtained before stem cell transplantation. Every receptor here comes from a human donor with POMP-related autoinflammation and immune dysregulation (PRAID).

The V and J genes are TRBV5-5 and TRBJ1-2; a possible D gene is TRBD1 (6 bases). CDR3 size: 13 residues. Trimming cost V 5 bases and J 4 bases, with 12 bases left between them. Looked up from germline, CDR1 is SGHKS and CDR2 is YYEKEE (reference sequence). This CDR3 is CASRTTGSYGYTF. CDR3 DNA: TGTGCCAGCAGGACTACAGGGTCCTATGGCTACACCTTC.

This chain joins TRBV27 and TRBJ1-4, with TRBD1 identical over 7 bases. Germline CDR1 MNHEY, CDR2 SMNVEV (reference sequence). This CDR3 contains 13 residues. With 3 bases clipped from V and 7 bases from J, the junction kept 2 bases outside the gene matches. The CDR3 nucleotides are TGTGCCAGCAGTTTCAACAGGGGTGAAAAACTGTTTTTT. Its translation: CASSFNRGEKLFF.

The rearrangement links TRBV7-2 to TRBJ2-1; D not resolved. With 1 base removed from V and 6 bases from J, the gap between germline ends came to 10 bases. The germline V gene encodes CDR1 SGHTA and CDR2 FQGNSA. This CDR3 region has 14 residues. The chain's CDR3 is CASSLGIQTNEQFF. CDR3 sequence (DNA): TGTGCCAGCAGCTTAGGGATCCAGACCAATGAGCAGTTCTTC.

This chain joins TRBV7-6 and TRBJ2-3; TRBD1 matches at 7 bases. The CDR3 runs 13 residues. Germline CDR1 and CDR2: SGHVS and FNYEAQ. V lost 3 bases, J lost 5 bases, and 2 bases stayed unmatched. In nucleotides, the CDR3 is TGTGCCAGCAGCTTTTGGACAGGAGATACGCAGTATTTT. This encodes CASSFWTGDTQYF.

The V gene is TRBV6-4, the J gene TRBJ2-7, with D unclear. V lost 10 bases, J lost 2 bases, and 21 bases lay in between. Germline V lookup: CDR1 MRHNA, CDR2 SNTAGT. The CDR3 covers 15 residues. This chain's CDR3 is CATDLCPDGAYEQYF. CDR3 in DNA: TGTGCCACCGACCTCTGCCCAGATGGGGCCTACGAGCAGTACTTC.

The V call is TRBV19, the J call TRBJ2-3, with D possibly TRBD2 on 7 matching bases. The CDR3 is made up of 14 amino acids. The ends were cut back, 7 bases at V and 4 bases at J, with 15 bases in the middle. Per the germline V gene, CDR1 is LNHDA and CDR2 is SQIVND (reference sequence). CDR3 DNA sequence: TGTGCCAGTAACGAACGCGGGGGCGCAGATACGCAGTATTTT. Translating gives CASNERGGADTQYF.

The V and J genes are TRBV6-5 and TRBJ2-3; 8 nucleotides line up with TRBD2. The CDR3 has 16 residues. V was clipped by 0 bases and J by 2 bases; unmatched bases: 4. Germline V CDR1 and CDR2: MNHEY, SVGAGI. The CDR3 sequence: CASSYSSGVFTDTQYF. CDR3 sequence (DNA): TGTGCCAGCAGTTACTCTAGCGGGGTCTTCACAGATACGCAGTATTTT.

The chain is built from TRBV5-1 and TRBJ2-3; D not resolved. V was cut by 0 bases and J by 2 bases, with 10 bases left in between. The CDR3 loop spans 15 amino acids. Germline V gene sequence: CDR1 SGHRS, CDR2 YFSETQ. The CDR3 DNA follows: TGCGCCAGCAGCTTGGGCGGATTTAACACAGATACGCAGTATTTT. Translation gives CASSLGGFNTDTQYF.

This chain connects TRBV5-1 to TRBJ2-3, with D uncertain. V lost 2 bases and J lost 0, with 13 bases in between. The V gene's germline CDR1 is SGHRS and CDR2 YFSETQ. The CDR3 runs 16 residues. CDR3 bases: TGCGCCAGCAGCTTTCCCCAAACCTCTAGCACAGATACGCAGTATTTT. This encodes CASSFPQTSSTDTQYF.

The chain joins TRBV5-1 to TRBJ1-4, with 7 bases fitting TRBD1. This CDR3 has 14 residues. V trimming: 4 bases; J trimming: 8 bases; junction bases outside the gene matches: 8. Germline CDR1 reads SGHRS; CDR2 reads YFSETQ. The CDR3 sequence is CASSPDRPGEKLFF. DNA of the CDR3: TGCGCCAGCAGCCCGGACAGGCCCGGCGAAAAACTGTTTTTT.

V is TRBV2 and J is TRBJ2-7, with D tentatively TRBD1 or TRBD2 (5 bases each). Trimming pared 5 bases from V and 2 bases from J, leaving 10 bases between. Germline V gene data show CDR1 as SNHLY and CDR2 as FYNNEI. This CDR3 is built from 13 residues. The CDR3 reads CASSSGRPYEQYF. DNA for the CDR3: TGTGCCAGCAGTTCGGGACGCCCCTACGAGCAGTACTTC.

The CDR3 spells CASSYSGQGKSPLHF. DNA of the CDR3: TGTGCCAGCAGTTACTCGGGACAGGGCAAATCACCCCTCCACTTT. The gene calls are TRBV6-5 and TRBJ1-6, with 9 bases identical to TRBD1. The length of the CDR3 is 15 residues. V was clipped by 0 bases and J by 10 bases; unmatched bases: 4. From germline, CDR1 is MNHEY and CDR2 SVGAGI.

The chain joins TRBV2 to TRBJ1-5; possibly TRBD1 for D (6 bases). Trimming shortened V by 7 bases and J by 1 base, and 11 bases separated the two germline ends. Germline-derived CDR1 and CDR2 are SNHLY and FYNNEI. The CDR3 sequence is 14 residues long. The CDR3 loop reads CASTGGTSNQPQHF. The DNA for the CDR3 is TGTGCCAGCACGGGGGGCACAAGCAATCAGCCCCAGCATTTT.

The chain combines TRBV5-1 with TRBJ1-1; D unclear. Germline assignment: CDR1 SGHRS and CDR2 YFSETQ. V was shortened by 3 bases and J by 0 bases, with 12 bases between the two germline ends. The CDR3 has 15 residues. The CDR3 DNA sequence: TGCGCCAGCAGCTCGTCGGCTGGGATGAACACTGAAGCTTTCTTT. This encodes CASSSSAGMNTEAFF.

This chain connects TRBV11-3 to TRBJ2-3, with 7 bases that match TRBD1. Germline V gives CDR1 SGHNT, CDR2 YENEEA. The CDR3 has 15 residues. V shed 5 bases, J shed 6 bases, and the junction held 11 bases outside the gene matches. DNA of the CDR3: TGTGCCAGCAGCCCCGGGACAGCCGTAGTGGATACGCAGTATTTT. Its protein is CASSPGTAVVDTQYF.

On this clone itself: Other DNA sequences in this sample translate to the same CDR3. The rearrangement joins TRBV6-1 to TRBJ2-7; perhaps TRBD2 as D (5 bases). The CDR3 is 15 residues long. Germline-derived CDR1 and CDR2 are MNHNS and SASEGT. The V and J ends lost 7 bases and 1 base respectively, with 17 bases between them. As DNA, the CDR3 is TGTGCCAGCACGTACCTAGCAGGAGCATCCTACGAGCAGTACTTC. Translated: CASTYLAGASYEQYF.

The chain combines TRBV6-1 with TRBJ2-7, with D possibly being TRBD1 (5 bases). The CDR3 runs 15 residues. V dropped 5 bases and J dropped 2 bases, with 16 bases sitting between them. Germline values: CDR1 MNHNS, CDR2 SASEGT. The CDR3 DNA is TGTGCCAGCAGTACCATCAGGGTAACGCCCTACGAGCAGTACTTC. This translates into CASSTIRVTPYEQYF.

The chain recombines TRBV6-1 with TRBJ2-1, with D possibly being TRBD1 (6 bases). This CDR3 is built from 14 residues. V shed 8 bases and J shed 5 bases, with 16 bases lying between them. CDR1 and CDR2 (germline): MNHNS, SASEGT. CDR3 residues: CASQPLTGHNEQFF. The CDR3 DNA reads TGTGCCAGCCAGCCCCTGACAGGCCACAATGAGCAGTTCTTC.

This clone was seen a handful of times. The V and J genes are TRBV11-2 and TRBJ1-2, with D perhaps TRBD1 (5 bases). Germline V gene data show CDR1 as SGHAT and CDR2 as FQNNGV. Trimming took off 3 bases at V and 6 bases at J, with 8 bases between the two ends. The CDR3 has 12 amino acids. This CDR3 reads CASSFEGNGYTF. Written as DNA, the CDR3 is TGTGCCAGCAGCTTTGAGGGGAATGGCTACACCTTC.

The chain employs TRBV9 and TRBJ2-3; tentatively, D is TRBD2 (5 bases). The V gene's germline CDR1 is SGDLS and CDR2 YYNGEE. This CDR3 contains 16 residues. Trimming took 4 bases from V and 2 from J, leaving 17 bases between them. CDR3: CASSPQAFGVTDTQYF. The CDR3, as DNA: TGTGCCAGCAGCCCTCAGGCGTTCGGGGTCACAGATACGCAGTATTTT.

The rearrangement uses TRBV6-5 and TRBJ2-3; 10 nucleotides agree with TRBD1. With V trimmed by 6 bases and J by 6 bases, 9 bases remained unmatched. The CDR3 has 15 amino acids. Germline V gene lookup returns CDR1 MNHEY and CDR2 SVGAGI. The CDR3: CASSPIDRGRDTQYF. The CDR3 DNA follows: TGTGCCAGCAGCCCGATCGACAGGGGGCGCGATACGCAGTATTTT.

As concerns this clone: It is unclear where the CDR3 begins or ends on the DNA, so no DNA is shown, and the CDR3 is as TCRdb lists it. The chain is built from TRBV21-1 and TRBJ2-5; the D call in the table, TRBD2, was not verified against the DNA. TRBV21-1 constitutes a pseudogene. The CDR3 adds up to 18 amino acids, both ends counted. The CDR3 is CASRRRWASGSAQETQYF.